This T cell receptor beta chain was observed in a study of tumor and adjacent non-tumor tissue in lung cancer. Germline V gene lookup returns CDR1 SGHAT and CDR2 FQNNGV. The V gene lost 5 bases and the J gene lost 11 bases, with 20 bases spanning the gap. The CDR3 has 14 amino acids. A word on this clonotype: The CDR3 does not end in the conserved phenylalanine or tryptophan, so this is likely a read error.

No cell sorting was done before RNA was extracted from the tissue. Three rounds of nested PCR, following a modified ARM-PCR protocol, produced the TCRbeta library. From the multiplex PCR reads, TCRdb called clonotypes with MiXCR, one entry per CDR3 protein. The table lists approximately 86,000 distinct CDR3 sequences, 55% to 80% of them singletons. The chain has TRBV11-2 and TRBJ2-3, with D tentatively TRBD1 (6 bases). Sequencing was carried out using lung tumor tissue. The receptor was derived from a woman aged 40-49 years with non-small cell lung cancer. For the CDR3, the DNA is TGTGCCAGCAGCCGCACGTGCACGGACAGTATGCAGTATTTG. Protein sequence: CASSRTCTDSMQYL.